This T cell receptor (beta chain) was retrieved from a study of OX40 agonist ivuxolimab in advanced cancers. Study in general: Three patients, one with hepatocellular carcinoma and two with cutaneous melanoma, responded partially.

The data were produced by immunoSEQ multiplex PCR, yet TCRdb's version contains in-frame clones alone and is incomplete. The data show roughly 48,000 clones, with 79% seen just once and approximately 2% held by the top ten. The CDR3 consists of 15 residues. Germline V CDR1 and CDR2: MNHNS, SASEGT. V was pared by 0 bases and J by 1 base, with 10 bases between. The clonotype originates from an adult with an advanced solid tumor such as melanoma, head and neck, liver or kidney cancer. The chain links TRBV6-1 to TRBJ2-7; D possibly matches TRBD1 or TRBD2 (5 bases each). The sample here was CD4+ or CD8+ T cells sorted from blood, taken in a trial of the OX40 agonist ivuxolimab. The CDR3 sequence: CASSEAPGQSYEQYF. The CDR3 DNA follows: TGTGCCAGCAGTGAAGCCCCGGGGCAGTCCTACGAGCAGTACTTC.